These 23 T cell receptor beta chains were sequenced from one sample in a study of blood T cells in healthy people across ages. A J-beta primer mix and a sample-barcoded 5' primer were used in a second PCR of about 7 to 12 cycles. One entry per CDR3 protein, called by TCRdb with MiXCR from the 5' RACE reads. The data show more than 800,000 distinct CDR3 sequences, around 26% seen once. The source material was blood. These receptors were taken from a woman at least 80 years old in good health.

Many counts were recorded for this clonotype. The rearrangement uses TRBV6-2 or TRBV6-3 and TRBJ2-3, with D possibly TRBD2 on 6 matching bases. The CDR3 runs to 16 residues. Trimming pared 2 bases from V and 2 bases from J, leaving 14 bases between. The germline CDR1 and CDR2 sequences are MNHEY and SVGEGT. The CDR3 spells CASSYTASDHTDTQYF. The DNA for the CDR3 is TGTGCCAGCAGTTACACGGCTAGCGACCACACAGATACGCAGTATTTT.

This clonotype has a count of ten or more. The rearrangement joins TRBV12-3 or TRBV12-4 to TRBJ2-1, with D perhaps TRBD1 (7 bases). The V and J ends lost 5 bases and 4 bases respectively, with 18 bases between them. CDR3 length equals 16 residues. The CDR3 sequence is CASSSQGGNDYNEQFF. The CDR3 DNA reads TGTGCCAGCAGTAGCCAGGGGGGTAATGATTACAATGAGCAGTTCTTC.

This clonotype was recorded many times. This chain links TRBV6-6 with TRBJ1-6; D is unclear. The germline V gene encodes CDR1 MNHNY and CDR2 SVGAGI (reference sequence). The CDR3 spans 12 residues. Trimming removed 2 bases from V and 7 bases from J, with 3 bases in between. CDR3 region: CASSYVNSPLHF. Written as DNA, the CDR3 is TGTGCCAGCAGTTACGTGAATTCACCCCTCCACTTT.

Turning to this clonotype: A much larger clonotype is one base distant, so this may be a read error. The rearrangement uses TRBV4-3 and TRBJ1-2; 10 nucleotides match TRBD1. Germline loops: CDR1 LGHNA, CDR2 YSLEER. The CDR3 covers 13 residues. In DNA, the CDR3 is TGCACCAGCAGCCGCGGGACAGGGGATGGCTACACCTTC. Translating gives CTSSRGTGDGYTF.

This clonotype was detected a few times. This chain links TRBV30 with TRBJ2-3; TRBD1 is a possible D gene (5 bases). CDR1 is GTSNPN, CDR2 SVGIG, per germline (reference sequence). The CDR3 has 15 amino acids. V was pared by 3 bases and J by 1 base, with 14 bases between. As DNA, the CDR3 is TGTGCCTGGAGCAGGGTTCGGAAGGGCACAGATACGCAGTATTTT. Protein product: CAWSRVRKGTDTQYF.

Details on this clonotype: An end of the junction does not agree with germline; a read error may underlie this. The V and J genes are TRBV12-3 or TRBV12-4 and TRBJ1-2; D may be TRBD1 (5 bases). This CDR3 spans 19 amino acids. CDR3 protein: CTSINSGGGGIQSSYGYTF. Here the CDR3 DNA reads TGTACCAGCATCAATTCGGGCGGGGGAGGGATTCAATCGAGCTATGGCTACACCTTC.

Details on this clonotype: A read error may produce the germline difference seen at one junction end. J is TRBJ1-6 and V is TRBV5-1; TRBD1 matches 7 bases. The CDR3 contains 15 residues. Germline-derived CDR1 and CDR2 are SGHRS and YFSETQ. CDR3 DNA: TGCGCCAGCAGCTTCACAGGGGCGGATAATTCACCCCCCCACTTT. Translated: CASSFTGADNSPPHF.

This clonotype appeared many times. This sequence joins TRBV12-3 or TRBV12-4 and TRBJ1-2; 8 bases line up with TRBD1. V shed 5 bases, J shed 4 bases, and the junction held 9 bases outside the gene matches. The length of the CDR3 is 15 residues. This CDR3 is CASSPRRTGTYGYTF. CDR3 nucleotide sequence: TGTGCCAGCAGTCCCAGGCGGACAGGGACCTATGGCTACACCTTC.

Ten or more counts support this clonotype. The chain uses TRBV3-1 and TRBJ2-7; 9 bases align to TRBD1. From germline, CDR1 is LGHDT and CDR2 YNNKEL (reference sequence). The junction had 6 bases not matched to a gene; V was cut back by 4 bases and J by 2 bases. The CDR3 length is 15 residues. The CDR3 is CASSPQWDRAYEQYF. The DNA of the CDR3 is TGTGCCAGCAGCCCCCAATGGGACAGGGCCTACGAGCAGTACTTC.

This clonotype was recorded many times. The chain recombines TRBV12-3 or TRBV12-4 with TRBJ2-3, with TRBD2 matching over 7 bases. The CDR3 sequence is 15 residues long. The V and J ends lost 6 bases and 2 bases, in that order; junction bases with no gene match: 8. CDR3 sequence: CASSHSGLTTDTQYF. CDR3 coding DNA: TGTGCCAGCAGCCATAGCGGGTTAACCACAGATACGCAGTATTTT.

This clonotype has ten or more counts. The V gene is TRBV11-2, the J gene TRBJ1-1, with D hard to call. The CDR3 runs 12 residues. Per germline, CDR1 SGHAT and CDR2 FQNNGV. Trimming took off 5 bases at V and 1 base at J, with 5 bases between the two ends. The CDR3 DNA follows: TGTGCCAGCAGCGGCCGGAACACTGAAGCTTTCTTT. This encodes CASSGRNTEAFF.

Turning to this clonotype: The junction departs from germline at one end; a sequencing error may be responsible. The chain joins TRBV2 to TRBJ2-2, with D possibly matching TRBD2 (5 bases). Per the germline V gene, CDR1 is SNHLY and CDR2 is FYNNEI. The CDR3 length is 14 residues. The CDR3 nucleotides read TGTGCCAGCGCACCCTTTAGGAACACCGGGGAGCGGTTTTTT. Encoded protein: CASAPFRNTGERFF. Combining the CDR3 with reference TRBV2 and TRBJ2-2 gives the whole variable domain EPEVTQTPSHQVTQMGQEVILRCVPISNHLYFYWYRQILGQKVEFLVSFYNNEISEKSEIFDDQFSVERPDGSNFTLKIRSTKLEDSAMYFCASAPFRNTGERFFGEGSRLTVL.

The rearrangement joins TRBV12-3 or TRBV12-4 to TRBJ1-3; TRBD1 matches 7 bases. Trimming removed 2 bases from V and 1 base from J; junction bases left unmatched: 2. This CDR3 is 15 amino acids long. The CDR3 sequence: CASSLNRGSGNTIYF. CDR3 sequence (DNA): TGTGCCAGCAGTTTAAACAGGGGATCTGGAAACACCATATATTTT.

This clonotype occurred a few times. The chain is built from TRBV6-5 and TRBJ1-4; TRBD1 aligns across 7 bases. The germline gives CDR1 MNHEY, CDR2 SVGAGI. This CDR3 is built from 16 residues. The ends lost 6 bases at V and 5 bases at J; junction bases unmatched: 12. Written as DNA, the CDR3 is TGTGCCAGCAGCCAAGGGACAGATAGCCCCAATGAAAAACTGTTTTTT. Translating it yields CASSQGTDSPNEKLFF.

J is TRBJ1-1 and V is TRBV6-2 or TRBV6-3; no definite D call. This CDR3 is 14 amino acids long. V was shortened by 6 bases and J by 0 bases, with 11 bases between the two germline ends. CDR1 MNHEY and CDR2 SVGEGT come from the germline V gene. Here the CDR3 DNA reads TGTGCCAGCAGCCGGCAGATAATGAACACTGAAGCTTTCTTT. This codes for CASSRQIMNTEAFF.

The V and J genes are TRBV5-1 and TRBJ2-1, with 9 nucleotides matching TRBD2. With V trimmed by 2 bases and J by 6 bases, 9 bases remained unmatched. Germline V gene data show CDR1 as SGHRS and CDR2 as YFSETQ. There are 16 residues in the CDR3. The CDR3 loop is CASSFAPSGAGNEQFF. CDR3 DNA sequence: TGCGCCAGCAGCTTCGCGCCTAGCGGGGCGGGCAATGAGCAGTTCTTC.

At least ten counts were recorded for this clonotype. The chain is built from TRBV6-1 and TRBJ2-3, with 7 bases fitting TRBD2. The CDR3 contains 16 residues. V lost 3 bases and J lost 0; bases outside the gene matches: 6. Germline V CDR1 and CDR2: MNHNS, SASEGT. CDR3 residues: CASSEGDYTSTDTQYF. For the CDR3, the DNA is TGTGCCAGCAGTGAGGGGGACTACACTAGCACAGATACGCAGTATTTT.

With regard to this clonotype: Just one base apart from a much larger clone, this may be a read error. V and J are TRBV20-1 and TRBJ2-7, with D perhaps given as TRBD1 or TRBD2 (6 bases each). Germline V gene sequence: CDR1 DFQATT, CDR2 SNEGSKA (reference sequence). The CDR3 sequence is 13 residues long. The CDR3 nucleotides are TGCAGTGCTAGGGACGGGGGCTCCTACGAGCGGTACTTC. Its translation is CSARDGGSYERYF.

Points on this clonotype: The conserved phenylalanine or tryptophan is not found at the CDR3 terminus, so this likely reflects a read error. V and J are TRBV2 and TRBJ1-2, with TRBD1 as a possible D gene (5 bases). From germline, CDR1 is SNHLY and CDR2 FYNNEI. The V end was cut by 2 bases, the J end by 0 bases, with 7 bases between. This CDR3 region has 14 residues. The CDR3 bases are TGTGCCAGCAGTGAACTAGGGGCTAACTATGGCTACACCGTC. Translation: CASSELGANYGYTV.

Many counts were recorded for this clonotype. The rearrangement joins TRBV29-1 to TRBJ2-3; 8 nucleotides line up with TRBD1. Per germline, CDR1 SQVTM and CDR2 ANQGSEA. The CDR3 runs to 11 residues. J was trimmed by 4 bases and V by 7 bases; bases with no gene match: 1. CDR3 loop: CSGGQADTQYF. The CDR3 nucleotides are TGCAGCGGGGGACAGGCAGATACGCAGTATTTT.

V and J are TRBV20-1 and TRBJ2-1; 9 positions agree with TRBD2. Germline assignment: CDR1 DFQATT and CDR2 SNEGSKA (reference sequence). CDR3 length: 17 amino acids. J gave up 0 bases and V 1 base, and 7 bases lay outside the gene matches. CDR3 sequence (DNA): TGCAGTGCTAGAGGGGGTCTAGCGGGGAACTCCTACAATGAGCAGTTCTTC. Residues: CSARGGLAGNSYNEQFF.

Here the CDR3 DNA reads TGTGCCACCAGCAGCGATCTTATGGACTCGACCTCCTACAATGAGCAGTTCTTC. Translating gives CATSSDLMDSTSYNEQFF. The chain is built from TRBV15 and TRBJ2-1; D perhaps matches TRBD2 (5 bases). CDR1 is LNHNV and CDR2 is YYDKDF in the germline V gene (reference sequence). Trimming removed 3 bases from V and 0 bases from J, with 18 bases in between. CDR3 size: 18 residues.

In this sample, this clonotype turned up many times. The chain uses TRBV5-1 and TRBJ2-5; the D gene is possibly TRBD1 (6 bases). The length of the CDR3 is 14 residues. Trimming pared 0 bases from V and 3 bases from J, leaving 9 bases between. Germline CDR1 and CDR2: SGHRS and YFSETQ. The CDR3 DNA reads TGCGCCAGCAGCTTGGGGACAGCTGAAGAGACCCAGTACTTC. It encodes CASSLGTAEETQYF.